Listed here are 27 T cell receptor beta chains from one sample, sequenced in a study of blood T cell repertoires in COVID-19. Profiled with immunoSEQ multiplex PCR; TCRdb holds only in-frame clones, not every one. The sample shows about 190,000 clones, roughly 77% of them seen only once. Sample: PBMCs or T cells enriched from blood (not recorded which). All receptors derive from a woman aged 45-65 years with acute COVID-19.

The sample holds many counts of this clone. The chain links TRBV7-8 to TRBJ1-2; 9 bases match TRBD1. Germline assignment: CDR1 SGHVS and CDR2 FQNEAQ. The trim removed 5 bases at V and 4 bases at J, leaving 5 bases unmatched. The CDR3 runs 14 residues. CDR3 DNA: TGTGCCAGCAGCGGGGGACAGGGTGGCTATGGCTACACCTTC. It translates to CASSGGQGGYGYTF.

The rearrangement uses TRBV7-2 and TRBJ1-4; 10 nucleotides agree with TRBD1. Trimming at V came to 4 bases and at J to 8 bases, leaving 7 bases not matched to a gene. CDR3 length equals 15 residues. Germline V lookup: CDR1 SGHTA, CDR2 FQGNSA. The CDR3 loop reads CASSSPGTGVEKLFF. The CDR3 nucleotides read TGTGCCAGCAGCTCCCCCGGGACAGGGGTCGAAAAACTGTTTTTT.

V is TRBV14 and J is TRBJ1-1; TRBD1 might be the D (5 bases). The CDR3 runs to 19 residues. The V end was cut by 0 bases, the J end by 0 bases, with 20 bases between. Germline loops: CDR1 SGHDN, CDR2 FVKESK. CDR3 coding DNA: TGTGCCAGCAGCCAAGACTTTCCGACAGAACTTGCCATGAACACTGAAGCTTTCTTT. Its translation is CASSQDFPTELAMNTEAFF.

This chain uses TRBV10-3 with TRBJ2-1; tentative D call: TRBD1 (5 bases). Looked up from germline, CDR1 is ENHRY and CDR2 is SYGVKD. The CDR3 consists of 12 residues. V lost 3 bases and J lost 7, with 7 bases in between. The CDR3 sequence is CAISESGNEQFF. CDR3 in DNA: TGTGCCATCAGTGAATCAGGGAATGAGCAGTTCTTC.

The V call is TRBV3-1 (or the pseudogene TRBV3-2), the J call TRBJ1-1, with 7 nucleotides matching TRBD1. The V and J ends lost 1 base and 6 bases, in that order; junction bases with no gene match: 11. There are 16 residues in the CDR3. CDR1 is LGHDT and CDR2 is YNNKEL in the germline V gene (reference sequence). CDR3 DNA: TGTGCCAGCAGCCAAGGTCTAATAAGACAGGGCGCTGAAGCTTTCTTT. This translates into CASSQGLIRQGAEAFF.

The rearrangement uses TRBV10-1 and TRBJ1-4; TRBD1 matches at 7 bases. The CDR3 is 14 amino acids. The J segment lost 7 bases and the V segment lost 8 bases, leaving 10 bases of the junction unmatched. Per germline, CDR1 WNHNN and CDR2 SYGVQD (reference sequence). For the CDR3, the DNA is TGCGCCAGCCTTACCGGGACAGTGAGTGAAAAACTGTTTTTT. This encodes CASLTGTVSEKLFF.

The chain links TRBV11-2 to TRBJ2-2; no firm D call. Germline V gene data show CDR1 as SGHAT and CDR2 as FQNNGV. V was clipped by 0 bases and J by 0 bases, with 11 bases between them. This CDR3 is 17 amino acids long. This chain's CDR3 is CASSLEFSQANTGELFF. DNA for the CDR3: TGTGCCAGCAGCTTAGAGTTTAGTCAGGCGAACACCGGGGAGCTGTTTTTT.

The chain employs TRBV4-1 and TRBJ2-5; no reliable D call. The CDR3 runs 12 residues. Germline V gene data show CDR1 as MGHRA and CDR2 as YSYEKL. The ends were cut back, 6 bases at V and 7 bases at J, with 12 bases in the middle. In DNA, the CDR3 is TGCGCCAGCAGTCCCCTCGGTGGGACCCAGTACTTC. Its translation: CASSPLGGTQYF.

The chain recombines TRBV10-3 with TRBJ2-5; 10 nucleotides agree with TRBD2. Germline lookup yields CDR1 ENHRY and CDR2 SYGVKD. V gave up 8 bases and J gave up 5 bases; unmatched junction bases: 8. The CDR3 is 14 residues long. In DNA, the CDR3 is TGTGCCATCGGAGGGACTAGCGCGGGGGAGACCCAGTACTTC. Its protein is CAIGGTSAGETQYF.

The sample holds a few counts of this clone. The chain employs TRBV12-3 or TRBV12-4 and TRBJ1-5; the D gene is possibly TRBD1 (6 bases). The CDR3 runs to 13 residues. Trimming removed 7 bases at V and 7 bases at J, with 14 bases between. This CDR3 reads CASTPGQRQPQHF. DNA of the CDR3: TGTGCCAGCACCCCGGGACAAAGGCAGCCCCAGCATTTT.

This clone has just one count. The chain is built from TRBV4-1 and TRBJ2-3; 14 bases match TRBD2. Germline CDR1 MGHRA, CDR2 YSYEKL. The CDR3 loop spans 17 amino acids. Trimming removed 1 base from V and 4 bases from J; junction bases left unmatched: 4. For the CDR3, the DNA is TGCGCCAGCAGCCAAGCCGGGACTAGCGGGGGAGCAGATACGCAGTATTTT. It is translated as CASSQAGTSGGADTQYF.

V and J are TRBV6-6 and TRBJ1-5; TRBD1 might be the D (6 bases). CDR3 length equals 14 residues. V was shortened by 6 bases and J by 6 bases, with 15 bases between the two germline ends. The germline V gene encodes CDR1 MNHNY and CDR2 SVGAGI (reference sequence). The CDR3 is CASRDPQGSQPQHF. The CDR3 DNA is TGTGCCAGCAGAGACCCACAGGGCTCTCAGCCCCAGCATTTT.

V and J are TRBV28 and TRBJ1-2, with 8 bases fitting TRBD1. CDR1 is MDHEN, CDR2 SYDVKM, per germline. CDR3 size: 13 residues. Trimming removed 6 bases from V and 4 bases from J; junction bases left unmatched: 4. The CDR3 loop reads CASSWDRPYGYTF. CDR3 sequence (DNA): TGTGCCAGCAGCTGGGACAGGCCCTATGGCTACACCTTC.

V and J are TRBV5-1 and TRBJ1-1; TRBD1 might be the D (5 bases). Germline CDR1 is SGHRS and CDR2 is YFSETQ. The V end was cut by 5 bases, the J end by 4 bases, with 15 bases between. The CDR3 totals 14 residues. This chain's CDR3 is CASRKMGGFTEAFF. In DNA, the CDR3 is TGCGCCAGCAGAAAGATGGGGGGGTTCACTGAAGCTTTCTTT.

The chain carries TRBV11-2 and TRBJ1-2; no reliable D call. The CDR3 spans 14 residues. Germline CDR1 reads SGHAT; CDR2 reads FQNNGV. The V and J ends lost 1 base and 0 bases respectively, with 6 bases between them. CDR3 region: CASSLGPPNYGYTF. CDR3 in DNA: TGTGCCAGCAGCTTAGGGCCCCCTAACTATGGCTACACCTTC.

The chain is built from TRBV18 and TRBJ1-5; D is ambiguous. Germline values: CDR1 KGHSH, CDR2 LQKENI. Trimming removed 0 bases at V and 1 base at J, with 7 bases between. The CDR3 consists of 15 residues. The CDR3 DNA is TGTGCCAGCTCACCACCAACGGGAAGCAATCAGCCCCAGCATTTT. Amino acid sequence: CASSPPTGSNQPQHF.

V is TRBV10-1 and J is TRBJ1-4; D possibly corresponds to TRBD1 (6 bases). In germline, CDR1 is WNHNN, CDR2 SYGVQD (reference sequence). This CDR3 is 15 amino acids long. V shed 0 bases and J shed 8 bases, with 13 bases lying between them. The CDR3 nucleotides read TGCGCCAGCAGTGAGTCGGGGGCGGAAGGCGAAAAACTGTTTTTT. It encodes CASSESGAEGEKLFF.

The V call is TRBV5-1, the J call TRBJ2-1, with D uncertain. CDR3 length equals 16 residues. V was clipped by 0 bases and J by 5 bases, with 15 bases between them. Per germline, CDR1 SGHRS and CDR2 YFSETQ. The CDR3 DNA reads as TGCGCCAGCAGCTTGGGGCTCCGGGTAGGCGACAATGAGCAGTTCTTC. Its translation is CASSLGLRVGDNEQFF.

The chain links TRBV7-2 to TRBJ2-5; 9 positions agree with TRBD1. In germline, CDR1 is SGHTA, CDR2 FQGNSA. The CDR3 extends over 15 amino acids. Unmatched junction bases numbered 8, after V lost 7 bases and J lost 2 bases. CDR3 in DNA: TGTGCCAGCATCAGTGGGACAGGGCGGCAAGAGACCCAGTACTTC. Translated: CASISGTGRQETQYF.

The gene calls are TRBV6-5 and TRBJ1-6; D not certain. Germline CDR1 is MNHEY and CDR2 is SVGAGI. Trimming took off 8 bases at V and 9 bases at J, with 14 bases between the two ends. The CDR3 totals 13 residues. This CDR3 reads CASSRGSASPLHF. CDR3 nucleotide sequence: TGTGCCAGCTCACGAGGGTCTGCTTCACCCCTCCACTTT.

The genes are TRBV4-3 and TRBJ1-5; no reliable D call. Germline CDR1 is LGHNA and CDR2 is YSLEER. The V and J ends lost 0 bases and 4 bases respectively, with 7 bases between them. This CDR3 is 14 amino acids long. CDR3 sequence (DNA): TGCGCCAGCAGCCAAGATTCGGAGAATCAGCCCCAGCATTTT. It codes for CASSQDSENQPQHF.

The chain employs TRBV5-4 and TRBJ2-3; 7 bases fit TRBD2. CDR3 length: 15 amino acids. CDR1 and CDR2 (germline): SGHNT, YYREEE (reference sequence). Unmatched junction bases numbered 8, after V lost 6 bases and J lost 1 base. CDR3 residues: CASNLGGGRTDTQYF. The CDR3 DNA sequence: TGTGCCAGCAACCTTGGCGGGGGACGCACAGATACGCAGTATTTT.

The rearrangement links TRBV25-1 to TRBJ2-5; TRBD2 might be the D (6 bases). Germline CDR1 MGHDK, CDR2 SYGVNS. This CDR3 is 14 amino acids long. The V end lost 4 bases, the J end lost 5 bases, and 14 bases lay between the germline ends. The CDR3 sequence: CASSVGRGWETQYF. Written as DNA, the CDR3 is TGTGCCAGCAGTGTCGGACGGGGGTGGGAGACCCAGTACTTC.

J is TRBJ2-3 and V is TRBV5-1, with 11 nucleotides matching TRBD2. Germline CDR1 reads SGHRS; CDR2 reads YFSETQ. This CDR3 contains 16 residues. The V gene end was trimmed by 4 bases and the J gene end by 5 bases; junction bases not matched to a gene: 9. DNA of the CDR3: TGCGCCAGCAGCATGGTTAGCGGGGGGGCAGGAGATACGCAGTATTTT. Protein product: CASSMVSGGAGDTQYF.

The CDR3 region has the DNA TGCGCCAGCAGCTACCGGTCAGGGGTGGGGGAGACCCAGTACTTC. Translating it yields CASSYRSGVGETQYF. This chain joins TRBV5-1 and TRBJ2-5; tentative D call: TRBD1 (6 bases). The germline gives CDR1 SGHRS, CDR2 YFSETQ. The CDR3 spans 15 residues. V was pared by 3 bases and J by 5 bases, with 17 bases between.

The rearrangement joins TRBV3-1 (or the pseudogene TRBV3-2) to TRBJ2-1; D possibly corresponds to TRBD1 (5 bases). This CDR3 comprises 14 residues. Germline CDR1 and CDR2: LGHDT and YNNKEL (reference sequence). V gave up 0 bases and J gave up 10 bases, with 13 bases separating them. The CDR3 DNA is TGTGCCAGCAGCCAAGAGGGTGGACATTCCGAGCAGTTCTTC. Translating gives CASSQEGGHSEQFF.

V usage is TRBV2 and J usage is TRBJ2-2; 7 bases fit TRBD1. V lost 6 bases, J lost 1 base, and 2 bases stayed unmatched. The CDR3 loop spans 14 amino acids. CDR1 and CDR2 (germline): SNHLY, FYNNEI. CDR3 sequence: CASRGQVNTGELFF. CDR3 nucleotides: TGTGCCAGCAGAGGACAGGTGAACACCGGGGAGCTGTTTTTT. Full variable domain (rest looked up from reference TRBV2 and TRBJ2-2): EPEVTQTPSHQVTQMGQEVILRCVPISNHLYFYWYRQILGQKVEFLVSFYNNEISEKSEIFDDQFSVERPDGSNFTLKIRSTKLEDSAMYFCASRGQVNTGELFFGEGSRLTVL.